The 15 T cell receptor beta chains below all came from one sample that was sequenced in a study of vaccination effects on CD4 cells after COVID-19. Under the ViraFEST assay, PBMC were stimulated with viral peptide pools so that antigen-specific CD4+ T cells expanded. Sequencing was performed afterwards. Following culture for 9 to 11 days, CD4+ T cells were isolated. The individual was infected with SARS-CoV-2 between March and December 2020, as confirmed by PCR. Participants received two doses of either the BNT162b2 or mRNA-1273 vaccine. Which antigens these TCRs recognize remains unknown. Only in-frame clones appear in the TCRdb table, and some are missing; sequencing was by immunoSEQ multiplex PCR. This table has about 17,000 clones, about 70% appearing once. The sequencing here drew on CD4+ T cells from PBMCs cultured with SARS-CoV-2 spike peptides, taken after COVID-19 vaccination. All receptors derive from a human donor who had a prior SARS-CoV-2 infection.

This clone was seen a single time. The rearrangement links TRBV5-5 to TRBJ2-5, with D perhaps matching TRBD2 (5 bases). Germline lookup yields CDR1 SGHKS and CDR2 YYEKEE (reference sequence). Trimming stripped 5 bases from V and 0 bases from J, with 14 bases between. CDR3 length: 15 amino acids. The CDR3 protein is CASSQGRDYQETQYF. The CDR3 DNA reads TGTGCCAGCAGTCAAGGACGGGATTACCAAGAGACCCAGTACTTC.

This clone was detected a few times. This chain joins TRBV9 and TRBJ2-1; D perhaps matches TRBD2 (5 bases). V was clipped by 3 bases and J by 2 bases, with 12 bases between them. The length of the CDR3 is 15 residues. Germline CDR1 SGDLS, CDR2 YYNGEE. In DNA, the CDR3 is TGTGCCAGCAGCGAGCGCGGGCCGACCTACAATGAGCAGTTCTTC. It yields the protein CASSERGPTYNEQFF. The whole variable domain, filled in from reference TRBV9 and TRBJ2-1, reads DSGVTQTPKHLITATGQRVTLRCSPRSGDLSVYWYQQSLDQGLQFLIQYYNGEERAKGNILERFSAQQFPDLHSELNLSSLELGDSALYFCASSERGPTYNEQFFGPGTRLTVL.

V is TRBV15 and J is TRBJ2-1, with a possible D match to TRBD1 (5 bases). V lost 0 bases, J lost 4 bases, and 16 bases lay in between. CDR1 LNHNV and CDR2 YYDKDF come from the germline V gene (reference sequence). CDR3 length equals 17 residues. The CDR3 nucleotides read TGTGCCACCAGCAGAGAACTGCCAGGGTTTCGTTACAATGAGCAGTTCTTC. Translation gives CATSRELPGFRYNEQFF.

The chain joins TRBV11-2 to TRBJ2-3, with 13 bases fitting TRBD2. Germline V gives CDR1 SGHAT, CDR2 FQNNGV. This CDR3 spans 16 amino acids. The trim removed 2 bases at V and 6 bases at J, leaving 5 bases unmatched. The CDR3 DNA is TGTGCCAGCAGCTTAAGACTAGCGGGGGGCATGGATACGCAGTATTTT. Encoded protein: CASSLRLAGGMDTQYF.

DNA for the CDR3: TGTGCCAGCAGCCGTCGGGGGGCCGGGAGCACAGATACGCAGTATTTT. Its translation is CASSRRGAGSTDTQYF. The V and J genes are TRBV3-1 (or the pseudogene TRBV3-2) and TRBJ2-3; D is perhaps TRBD2 (7 bases). Deletions cut 4 bases from V and 0 bases from J, with 14 bases between. Germline V lookup: CDR1 LGHDT, CDR2 YNNKEL (reference sequence). This CDR3 has 16 residues.

The CDR3: CATTSGSAGEYNEQFF. CDR3 DNA: TGTGCCACCACGTCAGGATCCGCGGGAGAATACAATGAGCAGTTCTTC. The chain carries TRBV15 and TRBJ2-1; 7 bases map to TRBD2. Germline CDR1 reads LNHNV; CDR2 reads YYDKDF (reference sequence). The CDR3 sequence is 16 residues long. The junction had 13 bases not matched to a gene; V was cut back by 7 bases and J by 4 bases.

The chain has TRBV25-1 and TRBJ2-3; D possibly uses TRBD1 or TRBD2 (6 bases each). This CDR3 is built from 14 residues. The germline gives CDR1 MGHDK, CDR2 SYGVNS. V lost 4 bases and J 5 bases, leaving 13 bases between the germline ends. The CDR3 DNA reads as TGTGCCAGCAGTGGGAGCGGAGGGGGAGATACGCAGTATTTT. Its protein is CASSGSGGGDTQYF.

This chain connects TRBV24-1 to TRBJ2-3, with TRBD1 matching 11 bases. Germline V gene lookup returns CDR1 KGHDR and CDR2 SFDVKD. CDR3 length equals 16 residues. After removal of 4 bases from V and 5 bases from J, the junction contained 7 bases not matched to a gene. The CDR3 sequence: CATSERTGGVLDTQYF. The CDR3 region has the DNA TGTGCCACCAGTGAGCGGACAGGGGGCGTCTTAGATACGCAGTATTTT.

The chain uses TRBV5-1 and TRBJ2-3; 13 positions agree with TRBD2. The CDR3 is 16 residues long. From germline, CDR1 is SGHRS and CDR2 YFSETQ. V lost 4 bases, J lost 8 bases, and 10 bases stayed unmatched. The CDR3 DNA reads TGCGCCAGCAGCCCGACTAGCGGGGGGAACGCAGTTACGCAGTATTTT. Encoded protein: CASSPTSGGNAVTQYF.

The genes are TRBV28 and TRBJ2-1; 8 bases agree with TRBD1. In germline, CDR1 is MDHEN, CDR2 SYDVKM. The V and J ends lost 7 bases and 4 bases, in that order; junction bases with no gene match: 18. The CDR3 sequence is 18 residues long. CDR3 DNA: TGTGCCAGCATCGGTCAGACAGGGGAATTTTGGCTTTACAATGAGCAGTTCTTC. Protein sequence: CASIGQTGEFWLYNEQFF.

V is TRBV30 and J is TRBJ1-2; D ambiguous. Trimming took 4 bases from V and 8 from J, leaving 17 bases between them. The CDR3 runs to 13 residues. Germline assignment: CDR1 GTSNPN and CDR2 SVGIG (reference sequence). CDR3 coding DNA: TGTGCCTGGAAAGAGCAAAGGGTGGGGGGCTACACCTTC. This gives the protein CAWKEQRVGGYTF.

The chain links TRBV19 to TRBJ2-2; 10 bases agree with TRBD1. The CDR3 spans 16 residues. The junction had 6 bases not matched to a gene; V was cut back by 3 bases and J by 5 bases. The germline V gene encodes CDR1 LNHDA and CDR2 SQIVND (reference sequence). The chain's CDR3 is CASSILGTGVTGELFF. Written as DNA, the CDR3 is TGTGCCAGTAGTATTTTGGGGACAGGGGTAACCGGGGAGCTGTTTTTT.

The CDR3 DNA follows: TGTGCCAGCAGCTTACGCTCCTCGGTAGATACGCAGTATTTT. Translation: CASSLRSSVDTQYF. The chain uses TRBV7-2 and TRBJ2-3; D ambiguous. Germline values: CDR1 SGHTA, CDR2 FQGNSA. This CDR3 comprises 14 residues. V was clipped by 2 bases and J by 5 bases, with 11 bases between them.

The V gene is TRBV19, the J gene TRBJ1-6; D gene uncertain. The CDR3 runs to 15 residues. V lost 6 bases, J lost 8 bases, and 17 bases lay in between. Germline-derived CDR1 and CDR2 are LNHDA and SQIVND (reference sequence). CDR3 nucleotide sequence: TGTGCCAGTAGAGTGTCAAGGGCTTGGTATTCACCCCTCCACTTT. This encodes CASRVSRAWYSPLHF.

The V gene is TRBV19, the J gene TRBJ2-3, with D perhaps matching TRBD1 (6 bases). Trimming removed 4 bases from V and 3 bases from J, with 17 bases in between. The germline gives CDR1 LNHDA, CDR2 SQIVND (reference sequence). The CDR3 is made up of 16 amino acids. CDR3 amino acids: CASSTHGQLETDTQYF. For the CDR3, the DNA is TGTGCCAGTAGTACACACGGACAGCTAGAGACAGATACGCAGTATTTT.